This T cell receptor (beta chain) originates from a study of T cell repertoires and HLA-DP antigens. Whole-study context: CD4+ T cells were cocultured with HeLa cells expressing HLA-DP. Sorted CD137+CD4+ samples averaged roughly 210 ng DNA; pre-culture CD4+ samples, 1,200 ng.

Primers targeted 54 TRBV and 13 TRBJ segments. TCRdb keeps only in-frame clones here, not all; method: immunoSEQ multiplex PCR. Of approximately 86,000 clones listed, around nine tenths were seen once; the top ten hold 1.5% to 2%. Whole-study findings and limits: Against both alloantigens, CD137+ clonality was similar, 0.3 to 0.45.

With regard to this clone: The antigen is not known.

The V and J ends lost 0 bases and 9 bases respectively, with 14 bases between them. This CDR3 region has 14 residues. Germline values: CDR1 SEHNR, CDR2 FQNEAQ (reference sequence). The J gene is TRBJ1-1, the V gene TRBV7-9; D possibly corresponds to TRBD1 (6 bases). The sequencing input was CD4+ T cells from PBMCs. This TCR came from a man in his fifties or sixties in good health and CMV-seronegative. CDR3 loop: CASSLAQPGAQAFF. In nucleotides, the CDR3 is TGTGCCAGCAGCTTAGCCCAGCCGGGGGCTCAAGCTTTCTTT.